This record covers a single TCR beta chain. The PCR used 60 Vbeta and 13 Jbeta primers. This table comes from immunoSEQ multiplex PCR, and its TCRdb copy is limited to in-frame clones, with some not included. The sample includes about 150,000 clones, about 85% seen only once; the top ten take 2% to 2.5%. These data come from a study of cytomegalovirus exposure and HLA in healthy donors. The CDR3 has 15 amino acids. Germline V gene lookup returns CDR1 SGHVS and CDR2 FQNEAQ. V gave up 2 bases and J gave up 6 bases; unmatched junction bases: 6. While unrecorded immune exposures were likely, the donors were nominally healthy when sampled.

The receptor was derived from a woman aged 18-29 years in good health and CMV-seronegative. The chain combines TRBV7-8 with TRBJ2-1; 8 bases match TRBD1. The sample comprised PBMCs. The CDR3 spells CASSLQGAFANEQFF. The CDR3 bases are TGTGCCAGCAGCTTACAGGGGGCCTTCGCCAATGAGCAGTTCTTC.